This T cell receptor beta chain was sequenced for a study of T-cell reconstitution after alpha-beta-depleted transplantation in children. The V and J ends lost 2 bases and 0 bases respectively, with 8 bases between them. The V gene's germline CDR1 is MDHEN and CDR2 SYDVKM. The CDR3 contains 15 residues. Library preparation (for TCRbeta) was performed with unique molecular identifiers. A single record per CDR3 protein comes from TCRdb applying MiXCR to the PCR reads. This sample carries a few hundred thousand distinct CDR3 sequences, roughly 27% of them seen once, and the ten largest clones take around 36%. As regards this clonotype: As yet, its antigen is unknown.

Findings and caveats of the study: Reports say that about two months after transplant, the alpha-beta T cells came out of several hundred graft clones that had expanded.

Source: PBMCs, taken before TCRalphabeta/CD19-depleted stem cell transplant. This receptor was obtained from a boy under two years old with Wiskott-Aldrich syndrome, due to receive a stem cell transplant. The V gene is TRBV28, the J gene TRBJ1-3; D is uncertain. This chain's CDR3 is CASSLIGNSGNTIYF. The CDR3 DNA reads TGTGCCAGCAGTTTAATCGGGAACTCTGGAAACACCATATATTTT.